The 27 T cell receptor beta chains below were found in one sample sequenced in a study of cytotoxic CD8 clonotypes in ibrutinib-treated CLL. Clones were read by immunoSEQ multiplex PCR, and TCRdb kept only the in-frame ones, dropping some. The table has about 130,000 clones, 70% to 90% seen once. The sample was PBMCs, taken after 24 months of ibrutinib treatment. Source of these receptors: a human donor with chronic lymphocytic leukemia.

V is TRBV7-2 and J is TRBJ2-7; TRBD2 is a possible D gene (6 bases). Germline V gives CDR1 SGHTA, CDR2 FQGNSA. V was clipped by 5 bases and J by 5 bases, with 19 bases between them. The CDR3 has 15 residues. The CDR3 protein is CASSRVAGNGHEQYF. The DNA of the CDR3 is TGTGCCAGCAGCCGAGTGGCGGGGAACGGCCACGAGCAGTACTTC.

In its sample, this clone was seen once. This chain uses TRBV7-9 with TRBJ1-4; D may be TRBD1 (5 bases). V was clipped by 5 bases and J by 11 bases, with 18 bases between them. The V gene's germline CDR1 is SEHNR and CDR2 FQNEAQ (reference sequence). The CDR3 length is 14 residues. CDR3 sequence: CASSPDSGGSKLFF. CDR3 nucleotide sequence: TGTGCCAGCAGCCCCGACAGCGGAGGATCTAAACTGTTTTTT.

J is TRBJ2-1 and V is TRBV7-9; D is unresolved. Germline values: CDR1 SEHNR, CDR2 FQNEAQ (reference sequence). The CDR3 is 14 amino acids. V dropped 5 bases and J dropped 9 bases, with 17 bases sitting between them. The CDR3 DNA is TGTGCCAGCAGCCCGACACAGTATTCGGGTGAGCAGTTCTTC. It specifies CASSPTQYSGEQFF.

The V call is TRBV7-9, the J call TRBJ2-1, with D perhaps TRBD1 (6 bases). The CDR3 consists of 15 residues. V was trimmed by 7 bases and J by 4 bases, leaving 17 bases between them. Germline-derived CDR1 and CDR2 are SEHNR and FQNEAQ (reference sequence). CDR3 loop: CASTWPGTTYNEQFF. In DNA form, the CDR3 reads TGTGCCAGCACCTGGCCCGGGACAACTTACAATGAGCAGTTCTTC.

V gene TRBV4-2 combines with J gene TRBJ2-2; 16 bases line up with TRBD2. The CDR3 has 18 amino acids. Germline V gene lookup returns CDR1 LGHNA and CDR2 YNFKEQ. J lost 8 bases, V lost 2 bases, and 8 bases had no gene match. The CDR3 protein is CASSQFPGLAGGMGELFF. In nucleotides, the CDR3 is TGTGCCAGCAGCCAATTCCCGGGACTAGCGGGAGGGATGGGGGAGCTGTTTTTT.

The CDR3 DNA sequence: TGTGCCAGCAGCCCCCCGCGCCTGGGCATGAACACTGAAGCTTTCTTT. This translates into CASSPPRLGMNTEAFF. This chain joins TRBV7-9 and TRBJ1-1; D call uncertain. V lost 5 bases and J lost 0, with 16 bases in between. The CDR3 totals 16 residues. Per germline, CDR1 SEHNR and CDR2 FQNEAQ (reference sequence).

This clone has just one count. The V and J genes are TRBV28 and TRBJ1-2, with TRBD1 matching over 7 bases. After removal of 1 base from V and 2 bases from J, the junction contained 10 bases not matched to a gene. CDR3 length: 17 residues. The germline gives CDR1 MDHEN, CDR2 SYDVKM. The CDR3 reads CASSLLTGSPLNYGYTF. The CDR3 nucleotides read TGTGCCAGCAGTTTATTGACAGGGTCCCCTTTAAACTATGGCTACACCTTC.

The chain recombines TRBV27 with TRBJ2-7; 9 bases are a match to TRBD1. The CDR3 runs 15 residues. V lost 5 bases to trimming and J lost 3 bases; unmatched junction nucleotides: 8. The germline CDR1 and CDR2 sequences are MNHEY and SMNVEV (reference sequence). CDR3 in DNA: TGTGCCAGCAGTCTAGGACAGGGGATTGTCTACGAGCAGTACTTC. Translating it yields CASSLGQGIVYEQYF.

This sequence joins TRBV7-8 and TRBJ2-7; the D is unclear. The CDR3 spans 11 residues. V shed 5 bases and J shed 0 bases, with 2 bases lying between them. Germline V CDR1 and CDR2: SGHVS, FQNEAQ. CDR3: CASSISYEQYF. CDR3 DNA: TGTGCCAGCAGCATCTCCTACGAGCAGTACTTC.

The chain links TRBV19 to TRBJ2-5; weak D call: TRBD1 (6 bases). V lost 3 bases and J 7 bases, leaving 15 bases between the germline ends. The germline V gene encodes CDR1 LNHDA and CDR2 SQIVND (reference sequence). The CDR3 loop spans 14 amino acids. CDR3 sequence reads: CASSILGAPGTQYF. The CDR3 nucleotides are TGTGCCAGTAGTATCTTGGGGGCCCCGGGGACCCAGTACTTC.

This rearrangement joins TRBV18 to TRBJ2-7, with unresolved D. Germline-derived CDR1 and CDR2 are KGHSH and LQKENI. The V and J ends lost 3 bases and 5 bases respectively, with 5 bases between them. CDR3 length equals 11 residues. The DNA of the CDR3 is TGTGCCAGCTCACCTAGCAACGAGCAGTACTTC. It yields the protein CASSPSNEQYF.

This clone showed up just a few times. The V and J genes are TRBV19 and TRBJ2-1, with unresolved D. CDR1 and CDR2 (germline): LNHDA, SQIVND (reference sequence). The V gene lost 3 bases and the J gene lost 2 bases, with 8 bases spanning the gap. The CDR3 spans 14 residues. CDR3: CASSIGHPYNEQFF. CDR3 DNA: TGTGCCAGTAGTATCGGGCACCCCTACAATGAGCAGTTCTTC.

The chain combines TRBV6-1 with TRBJ2-3, with unresolved D. V dropped 4 bases and J dropped 2 bases, with 13 bases sitting between them. Looked up from germline, CDR1 is MNHNS and CDR2 is SASEGT. CDR3 length equals 15 residues. CDR3 residues: CASSAGDIITDTQYF. In nucleotides, the CDR3 is TGTGCCAGCAGTGCTGGAGACATTATCACAGATACGCAGTATTTT.

The J gene is TRBJ1-5, the V gene TRBV7-9, with D unresolved. With 5 bases removed from V and 6 bases from J, the gap between germline ends came to 11 bases. The CDR3 spans 13 residues. Germline CDR1 SEHNR, CDR2 FQNEAQ (reference sequence). The CDR3: CASSPDGRQPQHF. The CDR3 bases are TGTGCCAGCAGCCCCGACGGTCGTCAGCCCCAGCATTTT.

The chain is built from TRBV10-3 and TRBJ2-5; TRBD2 agrees at 12 bases. The CDR3 is 13 residues long. Germline V lookup: CDR1 ENHRY, CDR2 SYGVKD. The CDR3 coding sequence is TGTGCAGCTAGCGGGGGGGTTCGGGAGACCCAGTACTTC. This translates into CAASGGVRETQYF.

This clone was detected only once. The V and J genes are TRBV5-1 and TRBJ2-1; the D is unclear. Trimming cost V 0 bases and J 3 bases, with 7 bases left between them. The CDR3 extends over 14 amino acids. CDR1 SGHRS and CDR2 YFSETQ come from the germline V gene. CDR3: CASSLEAGYNEQFF. For the CDR3, the DNA is TGCGCCAGCAGCTTGGAGGCCGGCTACAATGAGCAGTTCTTC.

This chain links TRBV6-5 with TRBJ1-5; 9 nucleotides line up with TRBD1. This CDR3 is built from 11 residues. V was pared by 6 bases and J by 14 bases, with 5 bases of the junction left unmatched. Per the germline V gene, CDR1 is MNHEY and CDR2 is SVGAGI. CDR3 DNA: TGTGCCAGCAGAGATAGGGACAGGGAGCATTTT. It is translated as CASRDRDREHF.

The chain couples TRBV5-4 to TRBJ2-5; D may be TRBD2 (5 bases). Trimming removed 0 bases at V and 2 bases at J, with 8 bases between. This CDR3 has 14 residues. The germline CDR1 and CDR2 sequences are SGHNT and YYREEE (reference sequence). The CDR3 sequence is CASSLVRTQETQYF. As DNA, the CDR3 is TGTGCCAGCAGCTTGGTACGGACTCAAGAGACCCAGTACTTC.

This chain connects TRBV7-9 to TRBJ1-1; D perhaps matches TRBD1 (6 bases). Germline V gene lookup returns CDR1 SEHNR and CDR2 FQNEAQ (reference sequence). V lost 2 bases, J lost 4 bases, and 8 bases lay in between. This CDR3 is built from 13 residues. The CDR3 DNA is TGTGCCAGCAGCTTAACGGGGGCCACTGAAGCTTTCTTT. Translated, it gives CASSLTGATEAFF.

The rearrangement links TRBV29-1 to TRBJ2-1; 7 bases align to TRBD1. Germline CDR1 SQVTM, CDR2 ANQGSEA. Trimming removed 7 bases from V and 6 bases from J; junction bases left unmatched: 6. The CDR3 sequence is 12 residues long. The CDR3 loop is CSADRAGNEQFF. The CDR3 DNA sequence: TGCAGCGCCGACAGGGCCGGCAATGAGCAGTTCTTC.

The V call is TRBV2, the J call TRBJ2-1; TRBD2 matches at 10 bases. The germline gives CDR1 SNHLY, CDR2 FYNNEI. The CDR3 has 15 residues. Losses at the gene ends were 5 bases for V and 7 bases for J; bases not matched to a gene: 8. The CDR3 protein is CASSQSGGGRNEQFF. The DNA of the CDR3 is TGTGCCAGCAGTCAGAGCGGGGGGGGTCGGAATGAGCAGTTCTTC.

This clone has just one count. CDR3 nucleotides: TGTGCCAGCTCACCGGTGGGGGGCGCCTACAATGAGCAGTTCTTC. Its translation: CASSPVGGAYNEQFF. The chain links TRBV18 to TRBJ2-1; D is possibly TRBD1 or TRBD2 (6 bases each). V was clipped by 3 bases and J by 2 bases, with 11 bases between them. Germline CDR1 KGHSH, CDR2 LQKENI. CDR3 size: 15 residues. Looking up the rest from reference TRBV18 and TRBJ2-1 gives the full variable domain: NAGVMQNPRHLVRRRGQEARLRCSPMKGHSHVYWYRQLPEEGLKFMVYLQKENIIDESGMPKERFSAEFPKEGPSILRIQQVVRGDSAAYFCASSPVGGAYNEQFFGPGTRLTVL.

The chain uses TRBV27 and TRBJ1-4, with unresolved D. CDR1 and CDR2 (germline): MNHEY, SMNVEV (reference sequence). Trimming cost V 5 bases and J 8 bases, with 21 bases left between them. This CDR3 spans 16 amino acids. Here the CDR3 reads CASSPQLGYQDEKLFF. The CDR3 DNA follows: TGTGCCAGCAGTCCCCAGTTGGGGTATCAGGACGAAAAACTGTTTTTT.

The chain uses TRBV30 and TRBJ2-3, with no clear D. The germline V gene has CDR1 GTSNPN and CDR2 SVGIG (reference sequence). The CDR3 covers 11 residues. V was shortened by 1 base and J by 6 bases, with 5 bases between the two germline ends. As DNA, the CDR3 is TGTGCCTGGAGTGGTAGGGATACGCAGTATTTT. Protein sequence: CAWSGRDTQYF.

V gene TRBV6-5 combines with J gene TRBJ2-5, with D perhaps given as TRBD1 or TRBD2 (5 bases each). Trimming stripped 3 bases from V and 4 bases from J, with 9 bases between. CDR1 is MNHEY and CDR2 is SVGAGI in the germline V gene. The CDR3 runs to 13 residues. CDR3 bases: TGTGCCAGCAGTTATTCCGGGGCAGAGACCCAGTACTTC. It yields the protein CASSYSGAETQYF.

V and J are TRBV10-3 and TRBJ2-2; D is uncertain. The CDR3 loop spans 14 amino acids. Between the trimmed V and J ends, which lost 6 bases and 1 base, there was a span of 9 bases. CDR1 and CDR2 from the germline V gene are ENHRY and SYGVKD. The CDR3 DNA is TGTGCCATCAGAGAGGCAGGGAACACCGGGGAGCTGTTTTTT. Protein product: CAIREAGNTGELFF.

The CDR3 loop is CSVETSITYEQYF. Here the CDR3 DNA reads TGCAGCGTTGAGACTAGCATTACCTACGAGCAGTACTTC. The genes are TRBV29-1 and TRBJ2-7; 7 bases are a match to TRBD2. The CDR3 is 13 residues long. V dropped 3 bases and J dropped 2; count of bases not matched to a gene: 4. Germline assignment: CDR1 SQVTM and CDR2 ANQGSEA.